This T cell receptor beta chain was documented in a study of control samples from healthy donors and cancer patients. Profiling relied on immunoSEQ multiplex PCR, and the TCRdb table lists in-frame clones only, not all of them. The profile shows about 120,000 clones, roughly 93% of them singletons. There are 14 residues in the CDR3. CDR1 and CDR2 (germline): SGHKS, YYEKEE (reference sequence). With 4 bases removed from V and 0 bases from J, the gap between germline ends came to 10 bases. The J gene is TRBJ1-1, the V gene TRBV5-5, with D perhaps TRBD1 (5 bases). The source material was blood. This TCR was sampled from a man aged 25-45 years in good health. The CDR3 is CASSLRVMNTEAFF. The CDR3 region has the DNA TGTGCCAGCAGCCTCAGGGTCATGAACACTGAAGCTTTCTTT.